A single sample gave rise to the 27 T cell receptor beta chains below, sequenced in a study of T cells in localized non-small cell lung cancer (dated by TCRdb to 2018 to 2020). Receptor libraries were prepared by the immunoSEQ multiplex PCR assay. The immuneACCESS repertoire file appears here via TCRdb, limited to in-frame rearrangements. These files lack a portion of the clones; in checked studies, under half of the deficit traces to unresolved V genes, and the cause of the others is not known. Within this sample are 31,000 or so clones, with about nine tenths of them counted one time only. 10% of the sample rests with the top ten. The sequencing here drew on peripheral blood, taken before any cancer treatment. The origin of the receptors is a woman aged 40-75 years with stage I lung adenocarcinoma.

This chain connects TRBV4-3 to TRBJ1-1; no clear D. The germline V gene has CDR1 LGHNA and CDR2 YSLEER. The CDR3 is 14 residues long. The ends were cut back, 4 bases at V and 1 base at J, with 10 bases in the middle. The CDR3 loop reads CASSRQEGNTEAFF. As DNA, the CDR3 is TGCGCCAGCAGCCGCCAAGAGGGGAACACTGAAGCTTTCTTT.

The V call is TRBV9, the J call TRBJ2-6; D unclear. V shed 3 bases and J shed 5 bases, with 12 bases lying between them. The CDR3 runs to 15 residues. Germline V gene sequence: CDR1 SGDLS, CDR2 YYNGEE. The CDR3 DNA follows: TGTGCCAGCAGCGGGACGAATGTGAGGGCCAACGTCCTGACTTTC. It specifies CASSGTNVRANVLTF.

The chain employs TRBV7-3 and TRBJ2-5; D is tentatively TRBD1 or TRBD2 (5 bases each). The V gene lost 5 bases and the J gene lost 5 bases, with 21 bases spanning the gap. Germline V gives CDR1 SGHTA, CDR2 FQGTGA. This CDR3 comprises 16 residues. The CDR3 nucleotides are TGTGCCAGCAGCGCTAGGGGTGTGGGGACGGGGGAGACCCAGTACTTC. Its translation: CASSARGVGTGETQYF.

This clone has only a few counts. V gene TRBV18 combines with J gene TRBJ1-5, with D unresolved. Germline V gene lookup returns CDR1 KGHSH and CDR2 LQKENI. Trimming stripped 3 bases from V and 3 bases from J, with 6 bases between. CDR3 length: 13 amino acids. The CDR3 loop reads CASSPSANQPQHF. As DNA, the CDR3 is TGTGCCAGCTCACCGTCAGCCAATCAGCCCCAGCATTTT.

CDR3 nucleotide sequence: TGTGCCAGCAGTGAGGCCAGCCATGGCTACACCTTC. Translating gives CASSEASHGYTF. The genes are TRBV2 and TRBJ1-2; unclear D gene. The CDR3 spans 12 residues. V lost 3 bases to trimming and J lost 6 bases, with 8 bases between them. Germline assignment: CDR1 SNHLY and CDR2 FYNNEI. Drawing the rest from reference TRBV2 and TRBJ1-2, the complete variable domain is EPEVTQTPSHQVTQMGQEVILRCVPISNHLYFYWYRQILGQKVEFLVSFYNNEISEKSEIFDDQFSVERPDGSNFTLKIRSTKLEDSAMYFCASSEASHGYTFGSGTRLTVV.

The chain combines TRBV18 with TRBJ2-6; tentatively, D is TRBD1 (6 bases). CDR3 length: 16 amino acids. CDR1 is KGHSH, CDR2 LQKENI, per germline. V lost 6 bases and J 2 bases, leaving 14 bases between the germline ends. CDR3 sequence: CASSPDRITGANVLTF. CDR3 nucleotide sequence: TGTGCCAGCTCCCCAGACAGGATAACTGGGGCCAACGTCCTGACTTTC.

The table lists this clone with a count of one. The chain recombines TRBV4-3 with TRBJ1-5; D uncertain. Trimming left V 4 bases short and J 3 bases short, with 13 bases between. The V gene's germline CDR1 is LGHNA and CDR2 YSLEER. This CDR3 has 15 amino acids. DNA for the CDR3: TGCGCCAGCAGCCTGTGGTGGGGTGACAATCAGCCCCAGCATTTT. This translates into CASSLWWGDNQPQHF.

With regard to this clone: Other nucleotide sequences in the sample specify the same CDR3. The chain uses TRBV9 and TRBJ2-2; D gene unclear. The CDR3 spans 12 residues. Germline V gene sequence: CDR1 SGDLS, CDR2 YYNGEE. Trimming cost V 4 bases and J 5 bases, with 6 bases left between them. CDR3 protein: CASSPPTGELFF. The CDR3 DNA reads as TGTGCCAGCAGCCCCCCAACCGGGGAGCTGTTTTTT.

CDR3 DNA: TGTGCCAGCAGCTCGAGCGACAGCCCCTACGAGCAGTACTTC. It translates to CASSSSDSPYEQYF. This chain uses TRBV5-6 with TRBJ2-7; TRBD1 might be the D (5 bases). Trimming shortened V by 3 bases and J by 2 bases, and 12 bases separated the two germline ends. Germline loops: CDR1 SGHDT, CDR2 YYEEEE. The CDR3 has 14 amino acids.

In this sample, this clone turned up once. V gene TRBV7-8 combines with J gene TRBJ2-7, with 10 bases that match TRBD1. Trimming cost V 5 bases and J 1 base; bases outside gene matches: 5. The length of the CDR3 is 15 residues. Germline V gene sequence: CDR1 SGHVS, CDR2 FQNEAQ. CDR3 region: CASSPRTGGSYEQYF. The CDR3 DNA reads TGTGCCAGCAGCCCAAGGACAGGGGGATCCTACGAGCAGTACTTC.

The chain employs TRBV5-6 and TRBJ2-5; a weak D match, TRBD1 (6 bases). Germline V gene data show CDR1 as SGHDT and CDR2 as YYEEEE. The CDR3 sequence is 13 residues long. V was cut by 4 bases and J by 1 base, with 8 bases left in between. The CDR3 bases are TGTGCCAGCAGCAACAGGGTCCAAGAGACCCAGTACTTC. Its translation is CASSNRVQETQYF.

The V and J genes are TRBV5-1 and TRBJ2-7; D possibly corresponds to TRBD1 (6 bases). Trimming left V 4 bases short and J 0 bases short, with 14 bases between. Germline V gene data show CDR1 as SGHRS and CDR2 as YFSETQ. The CDR3 is 15 amino acids. The CDR3 DNA follows: TGCGCCAGCAGCCCAGACAGGATAAACTCCTACGAGCAGTACTTC. Its protein product is CASSPDRINSYEQYF.

The V and J genes are TRBV5-5 and TRBJ2-5, with 7 bases identical to TRBD1. The CDR3 is 14 amino acids. The trim removed 4 bases at V and 3 bases at J, leaving 6 bases unmatched. Germline V CDR1 and CDR2: SGHKS, YYEKEE (reference sequence). DNA for the CDR3: TGTGCCAGCAGCCTGGGACAGTTAGAAGAGACCCAGTACTTC. As protein: CASSLGQLEETQYF. Full variable domain (missing parts from reference TRBV5-5 and TRBJ2-5): DAGVTQSPTHLIKTRGQQVTLRCSPISGHKSVSWYQQVLGQGPQFIFQYYEKEERGRGNFPDRFSARQFPNYSSELNVNALLLGDSALYLCASSLGQLEETQYFGPGTRLLVL.

V usage is TRBV28 and J usage is TRBJ1-4; a weak D match, TRBD1 (5 bases). The CDR3 is 16 amino acids. Trimming took 7 bases from V and 0 from J, leaving 15 bases between them. Per germline, CDR1 MDHEN and CDR2 SYDVKM. CDR3 nucleotides: TGTGCCAGCACAGCGTGGGACTATGCAACTAATGAAAAACTGTTTTTT. This encodes CASTAWDYATNEKLFF.

The chain carries TRBV28 and TRBJ2-6; D gene ambiguous. The CDR3 consists of 15 residues. Trimming took 2 bases from V and 1 from J, leaving 6 bases between them. Germline CDR1 and CDR2: MDHEN and SYDVKM. The chain's CDR3 is CASSLSPSGANVLTF. CDR3 nucleotide sequence: TGTGCCAGCAGTTTAAGTCCTTCTGGGGCCAACGTCCTGACTTTC.

The gene calls are TRBV6-6 and TRBJ1-1; TRBD1 is a possible D gene (5 bases). From germline, CDR1 is MNHNY and CDR2 SVGAGI (reference sequence). The CDR3 sequence is 12 residues long. V gave up 7 bases and J gave up 6 bases, with 12 bases separating them. The CDR3 spells CASTGSGAEAFF. Written as DNA, the CDR3 is TGTGCCAGCACCGGCTCGGGGGCTGAAGCTTTCTTT.

J is TRBJ1-6 and V is TRBV9; D remains unclear. Deletions cut 2 bases from V and 3 bases from J, with 6 bases between. Per germline, CDR1 SGDLS and CDR2 YYNGEE. CDR3 length equals 14 residues. The CDR3 region is CASSVTSYNSPLHF. The CDR3 coding sequence is TGTGCCAGCAGCGTTACTAGCTATAATTCACCCCTCCACTTT.

J is TRBJ1-3 and V is TRBV6-6; the D gene is possibly TRBD1 (5 bases). Germline V gene lookup returns CDR1 MNHNY and CDR2 SVGAGI (reference sequence). V shed 2 bases and J shed 4 bases, with 12 bases lying between them. The CDR3 extends over 15 amino acids. The CDR3 loop is CASSYRGSSGNTIYF. CDR3 bases: TGTGCCAGCAGTTACAGGGGCAGTTCGGGAAACACCATATATTTT.

The chain recombines TRBV5-6 with TRBJ1-2, with a weak D call TRBD1 (5 bases). The CDR3 has 14 amino acids. Germline-derived CDR1 and CDR2 are SGHDT and YYEEEE. V was trimmed by 0 bases and J by 7 bases, leaving 13 bases between them. The CDR3 nucleotides are TGTGCCAGCAGCTTGGGGCAGGGACGAAGTGGCTACACCTTC. Protein sequence: CASSLGQGRSGYTF.

This chain links TRBV11-2 with TRBJ1-5; D gene ambiguous. This CDR3 comprises 13 residues. Between the trimmed V and J ends, which lost 5 bases and 6 bases, there was a span of 11 bases. In germline, CDR1 is SGHAT, CDR2 FQNNGV. The CDR3 protein is CASSGFRGQPQHF. The CDR3 DNA sequence: TGTGCCAGCAGCGGCTTCCGGGGTCAGCCCCAGCATTTT.

J is TRBJ2-5 and V is TRBV7-2; maybe TRBD1 (5 bases). The V end was cut by 5 bases, the J end by 3 bases, with 13 bases between. Germline values: CDR1 SGHTA, CDR2 FQGNSA. This CDR3 has 14 residues. CDR3 residues: CASSRTRSEETQYF. For the CDR3, the DNA is TGTGCCAGCAGCCGGACAAGGTCTGAAGAGACCCAGTACTTC.

This sequence joins TRBV9 and TRBJ2-2; D is undetermined. CDR1 and CDR2 from the germline V gene are SGDLS and YYNGEE. CDR3 length: 16 amino acids. V lost 3 bases and J 1 base, leaving 13 bases between the germline ends. The CDR3 region is CASSGNKLLNTGELFF. DNA for the CDR3: TGTGCCAGCAGCGGAAACAAGCTTCTGAACACCGGGGAGCTGTTTTTT.

The chain is built from TRBV25-1 and TRBJ2-7, with D maybe TRBD1 (6 bases). V was cut by 1 base and J by 4 bases, with 11 bases left in between. Germline V CDR1 and CDR2: MGHDK, SYGVNS. CDR3 length: 14 residues. CDR3 in DNA: TGTGCCAGCAGTGAATGGCAGGGGACATACGAGCAGTACTTC. It encodes CASSEWQGTYEQYF.

This clone showed up just once. CDR3 sequence reads: CASKGLAREQFF. As DNA, the CDR3 is TGTGCCAGCAAAGGACTAGCCCGAGAGCAGTTCTTC. The rearrangement uses TRBV2 and TRBJ2-1, with 8 positions matching TRBD2. The CDR3 runs 12 residues. The trim removed 7 bases at V and 10 bases at J, leaving 6 bases unmatched. The germline gives CDR1 SNHLY, CDR2 FYNNEI.

The rearrangement uses TRBV5-5 and TRBJ2-5, with D possibly being TRBD2 (6 bases). The ends were cut back, 5 bases at V and 5 bases at J, with 13 bases in the middle. CDR1 and CDR2 from the germline V gene are SGHKS and YYEKEE (reference sequence). The CDR3 totals 13 residues. In DNA, the CDR3 is TGTGCCAGCAGATTCGGGGGAGGCGAGACCCAGTACTTC. Its translation: CASRFGGGETQYF.

The chain employs TRBV5-1 and TRBJ2-3; maybe TRBD2 (6 bases). Between the trimmed V and J ends, which lost 4 bases and 4 bases, there was a span of 13 bases. CDR1 and CDR2 (germline): SGHRS, YFSETQ. There are 14 residues in the CDR3. The CDR3 spells CASSLAGRPDTQYF. In DNA form, the CDR3 reads TGCGCCAGCAGCCTGGCAGGGAGGCCAGATACGCAGTATTTT.

V usage is TRBV2 and J usage is TRBJ1-2, with 8 bases matching TRBD1. J gave up 3 bases and V 5 bases, and 5 bases lay outside the gene matches. This CDR3 spans 14 amino acids. Germline V lookup: CDR1 SNHLY, CDR2 FYNNEI. DNA of the CDR3: TGTGCCAGCAGTCTGGGACAGGACTACTATGGCTACACCTTC. It is translated as CASSLGQDYYGYTF.